Sequencing of this TCR beta chain was carried out in a study of cytomegalovirus exposure and HLA in healthy donors (dated by TCRdb to the late 2010s). Describing the broader study: According to an earlier analysis of 450 to 650 of the donors, about 179 million T cells yielded roughly 100 million unique TCR beta sequences and about 300 Gb of sequence data. Donor age, sex, ethnicity and CMV serostatus were collected together with the repertoire data. The study combined high-throughput TCR immunosequencing, statistical association of individual TCRs with disease status, and machine learning to predict cytomegalovirus infection status. Rather than using new phenotypic data, the later analysis identified candidate immune exposures from TCR beta sequences and from how often those sequences occurred across donors. Among the approximately 400 genotyped donors, about 83% belonged to the genetic ancestry cluster associated with self-reported Caucasian donors. Approximately 300 gigabases of sequencing data and approximately 91 million unique TCR sequences made up an early release that covered around 640 HLA-typed donors. Because of strong linkage in the cohort, a handful of DR-DQ haplotypes were treated as single units for association and clustering. Every discovery cohort repertoire had been produced on one sequencing platform. The aim of the study was to test whether cataloging public T cell receptors could identify signatures of past pathogen exposure. Along with the approximately 600-subject first cohort, a separate validation cohort of 120 different subjects was used. In a later analysis, previously published TCR beta repertoires from some 640 donors were re-analyzed and high-resolution HLA genotyping was added so that TCR occurrence patterns could be studied. To decide whether each TCR beta V gene segment behaved as functional or pseudogenic, an earlier analysis of some 570 of the donors relied on high-throughput TCR beta sequencing. In a later genetic analysis, genome-wide SNP genotypes for about 55% of the roughly 670 donors were used, and that subset was treated as a discovery cohort. HLA typing included class I and class II loci at four-digit resolution. Across some 400 genotyped donors of the cohort, an average of about 240,000 unique TCR beta nucleotide sequences per donor were sequenced, and 15% to 20% of those sequences were non-productive. The number of typed donors differed by locus: about 620-640 for A, B, C, DRB1 and DQB1; approximately 540 for DQA1; 606 for DPA1; and some 470 for DPB1. Using immunosequencing, the study profiled T cell repertoires from 640 or so subjects and related those repertoires to cytomegalovirus serostatus. Beyond this particular receptor, the publication reports: Because counts were too low, approximately 18 rarely observed V segments, including chromosome 9 orphons, were excluded from the earlier analysis of about 500 of the donors. Assigning TCR associations to individual alleles was difficult when HLA alleles, especially DR and DQ, strongly co-occurred. Several of the top co-occurrence clusters appeared to be linked to parvovirus B19, influenza, CMV and Epstein-Barr virus, according to a later analysis. Because the 87-base-pair reads could not distinguish some IMGT-functional V segments, including TRBV6-2 and TRBV6-3, those segments were excluded. A further reported finding was that TCR beta sequences accurately predicted the HLA-A and HLA-B alleles for most subjects in the first cohort. The study gave a list of 150 to 200 TCR beta chains associated with cytomegalovirus. According to a later analysis, most CMV-associated TCR beta chains appeared to be HLA-restricted, and the HLA associations seemed to be driven largely by CMV exposure. In this cohort, only TCR beta chains were sequenced, and detectable features were limited by the absence of alpha or paired-chain data. Because HLA typing was missing for some donors at each locus, association tests included only the typed subset. For the cohort, immune exposure information was limited to CMV serostatus. An association between a missense DCLRE1C variant and V-gene and J-gene trimming of TCR beta chains was found in a later genetic analysis and replicated in an independent cohort. In a later analysis, about 16,000 TCR beta sequences were associated with specific HLA alleles at a false discovery rate of 0.05. In a later genetic analysis, fewer N-insertions in productive TCRs were reported among donors in an Asian-associated ancestry cluster than the 666-donor mean. Broadly in line with IMGT annotations, most TCR beta V segments showed up in productive rearrangements about 87% or about 30% of the time in an earlier analysis of 450 to 600 of the donors. Most TCR sequences were seen in very few donors, while some public TCRs were found in many individuals. Presence/absence analyses assumed roughly uniform sequencing depth across donors, an assumption that may not hold. In a later analysis, the rate of TCR association differed among HLA loci, with DRB1 alleles having the most associated TCRs and HLA-C alleles having the fewest. Three of the identified cytomegalovirus-associated TCR beta chains were confirmed in vitro to be specific for cytomegalovirus antigens. Linkage disequilibrium might explain the correlated functional status among segregating V segments, but an unknown experimental factor could not be excluded. The classifier was reported to diagnose cytomegalovirus status with high specificity and sensitivity in both the original and validation cohorts. A cluster of highly shared sequence variants was judged likely to be a technical artifact of the sequencing pipeline. The authors suggested that the approach could potentially be extended to other disease states and immunological phenotypes. Compared with equally common non-associated chains, HLA-associated TCR beta chains in a later analysis were more clonally expanded and had lower generation probabilities.

V is pared back by 3 bases and J by 2 bases, with 17 bases lying between the germline termini. Via the germline V gene (reference sequence), CDR1 is GTSNPN and CDR2 SVGIG. The CDR3, cysteine through phenylalanine, is 15 amino acids long. This entry keeps only the CDR3 DNA: 45 bases, framed from base 1. As concerns this clone: This clone's antigen is unknown. No much larger clone is present one base from it, and per-base qualities are unavailable.

The library was produced with the immunoSEQ multiplex PCR assay. A mixture of 60 forward primers for TCR Vbeta segments and 13 reverse primers for TCR Jbeta segments was used in the multiplex PCR. The CDR3 region of rearranged TCR beta genes was amplified from genomic DNA by a multiplex PCR assay. On the Illumina HiSeq System, the amplified TCR beta libraries were sequenced as 87-base-pair reads. For the original study's pipeline: A later analysis tallied 75 million to 85 million unique TCR beta chains across the approximately 670 repertoires, and approximately 12 million of those chains were shared by two or more donors. A nearest-neighbor algorithm error-corrected the raw reads and collapsed the reads into unique sequences, merging closely related sequences to remove PCR and sequencing errors. V, D and J gene segments were assigned by aligning CDR3 sequences to IMGT reference sequences. For a sequence to be retained, a match of at least six nucleotides was required to both a V gene segment and a J gene segment. A rearrangement was called productive if the CDR3 had no stop codons and remained in frame with V and J, and every other rearrangement was called non-productive. CDR3 was defined according to IMGT convention as the region running from the second conserved V-encoded cysteine to the conserved J-encoded phenylalanine. In an earlier analysis of around 600 of the donors, sequences lacking an unambiguous match to a single V gene segment were excluded. In an earlier analysis of a few hundred of the donors, V segments were called functional above 56.7% productive rearrangements and were called segregating when the between-donor standard deviation exceeded 5%. A statistical classification framework was developed to diagnose cytomegalovirus status using the catalog of TCR beta chain sequences. V and J gene assignment, in a later analysis, came from comparing TCR nucleotide sequences with IMGT/GENE-DB human TR gene sequences. Using the TCRdist pipeline, a later analysis assigned CDR3 sequences along with most-parsimonious VDJ recombination scenarios. In a later analysis, each TCR beta chain was defined by its CDR3 amino acid sequence together with its V-gene family, and reads without a unique V-gene family were excluded. In a later analysis, a few hundred highly shared, low-generation-probability nucleotide sequences were removed to address suspected cross-contamination and a sequencing artifact. A later analysis calculated a clonal expansion index for each public chain from normalized within-repertoire ranks of inferred template counts. Generation probabilities in a later analysis came from a VDJ recombination model fitted to out-of-frame rearrangements, and those results were checked against IGoR. A later analysis scored TCR-TCR, TCR-HLA and TCR-CMV co-occurrence with hypergeometric tests, applying a repertoire-size bias correction to TCR pairs. A later analysis estimated false discovery rates by permuting HLA or CMV assignments 20 times. In a later analysis, co-occurring TCRs were grouped using DBSCAN, and TCRdist sequence similarity was added for clustering within HLA-allele-positive subsets. Repertoires with fewer than 30,000 or more than 120,000 public chains, plus five repertoires with anomalous nucleotide sharing, were excluded from co-occurrence clustering. The immuneACCESS repertoire file appears here via TCRdb, limited to in-frame rearrangements. These files lack a portion of the clones; in checked studies, under half of the deficit traces to unresolved V genes, and the cause of the others is not known. That table gives V, J and clone size, and the DNA gave D and trimming. The sample records approximately 220,000 clones, less than 85% of which are singletons. The ten most abundant clones make up 0.22% of the sample.

The cohort comprised around 700 healthy bone marrow donors. At the time of sampling, every cohort member was nominally healthy, though immune exposures that went unrecorded were likely present. The donor tested CMV seronegative, placing the donor among the approximately 400 seronegative members of the cohort. A peripheral blood sample was provided by each donor, and peripheral blood mononuclear cells were used for TCR beta sequencing. Genomic DNA was extracted from the blood cell samples with the Qiagen DNeasy Blood Extraction Kit. Input material: PBMCs. This receptor chain uses TRBV30 and TRBJ2-7; TRBD2 could be the D gene, as 6 bases match. The receptor's source is a girl under 10 years old in good health and CMV-seronegative. Here the CDR3 is given as CAWRPLRESPYEQYF. The nucleotide sequence is given as TGTGCCTGGAGACCCCTCCGGGAGAGTCCCTACGAGCAGTACTTC.